One and the same sample provided the 29 T cell receptor beta chains below, sequenced in a study of regulatory T cells in long-lasting Graves disease. Construction of TCR beta libraries relied on iRepertoire HTBI primers and on Arm-PCR targeting CDR3 regions. Each CDR3 protein is one row after TCRdb ran MiXCR on the multiplex PCR reads. Here the sample spans approximately 470,000 distinct CDR3 sequences, roughly 20% being singletons. The time point denotes: persistent/refractory GD, antithyroid drugs over 5 years with positive TRAb. The authors made the TCR library using RNA they extracted from PBMCs. The specimen was peripheral blood mononuclear cells (PBMCs), collected when the disease was refractory, from a patient treated with antithyroid drugs. The receptors shown here come from a female donor with Graves disease.

This clonotype was counted a few times. The chain is built from TRBV27 and TRBJ1-6; 10 bases match TRBD1. Germline V CDR1 and CDR2: MNHEY, SMNVEV (reference sequence). CDR3 length equals 18 residues. The V gene end was trimmed by 2 bases and the J gene end by 0 bases; junction bases not matched to a gene: 4. The CDR3 nucleotides read TGTGCCAGCAGTTTAAGACAGGGGGCGAGCTCCTATAATTCACCCCTCCACTTT. Translated, it gives CASSLRQGASSYNSPLHF.

This clonotype showed up just a few times. This chain joins TRBV30 and TRBJ2-2; 8 bases are a match to TRBD2. Germline CDR1 is GTSNPN and CDR2 is SVGIG (reference sequence). V lost 0 bases and J lost 7; bases outside the gene matches: 13. CDR3 length equals 17 residues. The CDR3 here is CAWSVGRGRWDDGELFF. CDR3 coding DNA: TGTGCCTGGAGTGTAGGTCGCGGGAGGTGGGATGACGGGGAGCTGTTTTTT.

This clonotype was seen at least ten times. The J gene is TRBJ2-7, the V gene TRBV11-2; possibly TRBD1 or TRBD2 for D (5 bases each). CDR3 size: 13 residues. CDR1 is SGHAT, CDR2 FQNNGV, per germline. V was clipped by 7 bases and J by 5 bases, with 15 bases between them. The CDR3 nucleotides read TGTGCCAGCACCCTGGGGGTCGGGGACGAGCAGTACTTC. It codes for CASTLGVGDEQYF.

As for this clonotype: With a much larger clone just one base away, this may be a read error. The chain couples TRBV11-2 to TRBJ1-2, with a possible D match to TRBD1 (6 bases). From germline, CDR1 is SGHAT and CDR2 FQNNGV. This CDR3 spans 15 amino acids. The CDR3 region is CASSLGQLDNYDYTF. CDR3 DNA: TGTGCCAGCAGCCTAGGACAGCTCGATAACTATGACTACACCTTC.

A few counts support this clonotype. The junction shows a germline mismatch at one end, possibly a read error. The chain joins TRBV7-7 to TRBJ2-5; 7 bases map to TRBD2. Germline loops: CDR1 SSHAT, CDR2 FNYEAQ (reference sequence). The CDR3 totals 17 residues. The CDR3 is CASSPGKVAGVRETQYF. As DNA, the CDR3 is TGTGCTAGCAGCCCCGGAAAGGTTGCGGGAGTTCGGGAGACCCAGTACTTC.

Remarks on this clonotype: It may be a read error: a sequence one base away is much more abundant. This chain uses TRBV29-1 with TRBJ2-7; TRBD2 might be the D (6 bases). The CDR3 is made up of 13 amino acids. CDR1 is SQVTM and CDR2 is ANQGSEA in the germline V gene. CDR3 nucleotides: TGCAGCGTTCTCACGGGGGAGACCTACGAGCGGTACTTC. Translation gives CSVLTGETYERYF.

This clonotype was observed at least ten times. The gene calls are TRBV27 and TRBJ2-7; D may be TRBD2 (6 bases). Per the germline V gene, CDR1 is MNHEY and CDR2 is SMNVEV (reference sequence). V was clipped by 1 base and J by 3 bases, with 10 bases between them. This CDR3 is 14 amino acids long. The CDR3 DNA is TGTGCCAGCAGTTTATATTCGGGAGACTACGAGCAGTACTTC. Translation gives CASSLYSGDYEQYF.

This clonotype was observed a handful of times. The chain links TRBV19 to TRBJ1-1; D is unresolved. The germline CDR1 and CDR2 sequences are LNHDA and SQIVND (reference sequence). The CDR3 runs 15 residues. Trimming pared 7 bases from V and 4 bases from J, leaving 19 bases between. The CDR3 loop reads CASKGRESKVTEAFF. CDR3 sequence (DNA): TGTGCCAGTAAAGGCCGGGAGAGTAAGGTCACTGAAGCTTTCTTT.

This clonotype showed up just a few times. The V and J genes are TRBV28 and TRBJ1-4, with no clear D. With 7 bases removed from V and 2 bases from J, the gap between germline ends came to 14 bases. Germline CDR1 MDHEN, CDR2 SYDVKM. This CDR3 has 15 residues. The CDR3 DNA reads as TGTGCCAGCAAACACGATAGGGCGACTAATGAAAAACTGTTTTTT. Its translation: CASKHDRATNEKLFF.

The sample holds a few counts of this clonotype. The chain carries TRBV20-1 and TRBJ2-7; D gene unclear. Germline V lookup: CDR1 DFQATT, CDR2 SNEGSKA (reference sequence). The CDR3 extends over 16 amino acids. Trimming pared 0 bases from V and 0 bases from J, leaving 15 bases between. For the CDR3, the DNA is TGCAGTGCTAGAGAGTTTCTGGGCGGCAGCTCCTACGAGCAGTACTTC. This codes for CSAREFLGGSSYEQYF.

Worth noting for this clonotype: It may be a read error: a sequence one base away is much more abundant. The V call is TRBV12-3 or TRBV12-4, the J call TRBJ1-1; possibly TRBD1 for D (5 bases). This CDR3 comprises 12 residues. CDR3 in amino acids: CANSSGGGGAFF. DNA for the CDR3: TGTGCCAACAGTTCTGGGGGGGGGGGAGCTTTCTTT.

V and J are TRBV5-1 and TRBJ2-7; D gene ambiguous. The germline CDR1 and CDR2 sequences are SGHRS and YFSETQ. Trimming pared 5 bases from V and 5 bases from J, leaving 14 bases between. This CDR3 spans 13 amino acids. The DNA of the CDR3 is TGCGCCAGCAGATCCCAGGTAAACGACGAGCAGTACTTC. Its translation: CASRSQVNDEQYF.

V usage is TRBV27 and J usage is TRBJ2-1; D perhaps matches TRBD1 (6 bases). Germline V gene sequence: CDR1 MNHEY, CDR2 SMNVEV (reference sequence). V dropped 2 bases and J dropped 2 bases, with 13 bases sitting between them. The CDR3 is made up of 16 amino acids. The CDR3 loop reads CASSLDRMYPYNEQFF. The CDR3 bases are TGTGCCAGCAGTTTAGACAGGATGTATCCCTACAATGAGCAGTTCTTC.

The gene calls are TRBV27 and TRBJ2-1; 8 nucleotides agree with TRBD2. Germline CDR1 and CDR2: MNHEY and SMNVEV (reference sequence). J was trimmed by 7 bases and V by 7 bases; bases with no gene match: 15. This CDR3 is 16 amino acids long. CDR3 in amino acids: CASTDGPAGVGNEQFF. Here the CDR3 DNA reads TGTGCCAGCACCGACGGTCCAGCGGGAGTTGGGAATGAGCAGTTCTTC.

This rearrangement joins TRBV30 to TRBJ2-6; D unclear. The CDR3 covers 15 residues. V was trimmed by 5 bases and J by 0 bases, leaving 11 bases between them. Germline V gives CDR1 GTSNPN, CDR2 SVGIG (reference sequence). The CDR3 here is CAWQNDLSGANVLTF. CDR3 coding DNA: TGTGCCTGGCAAAACGACCTCTCTGGGGCCAACGTCCTGACTTTC.

This clonotype has only a few counts. CDR3 sequence (DNA): TGTGCCAGCAGTCGTATGACAGGGGCTGCAACTAATGAAAAACTGTTTTTT. It encodes CASSRMTGAATNEKLFF. The rearrangement links TRBV12-3 or TRBV12-4 to TRBJ1-4; 8 bases are shared with TRBD1. The CDR3 sequence is 17 residues long. J lost 0 bases, V lost 5 bases, and 8 bases had no gene match.

The chain has TRBV30 and TRBJ2-1, with unresolved D. Germline V gene data show CDR1 as GTSNPN and CDR2 as SVGIG (reference sequence). The CDR3 has 12 amino acids. Trimming took 1 base from V and 10 from J, leaving 11 bases between them. The CDR3 region has the DNA TGTGCCTGGAGTGAAGAGATATGGGAGCAGTTCTTC. This encodes CAWSEEIWEQFF.

The chain links TRBV3-1 to TRBJ2-1, with D tentatively TRBD1 or TRBD2 (5 bases each). The V gene's germline CDR1 is LGHDT and CDR2 YNNKEL (reference sequence). Trimming left V 6 bases short and J 9 bases short, with 21 bases between. This CDR3 comprises 15 residues. This CDR3 reads CASSQGSGNFGEQFF. The CDR3 DNA sequence: TGTGCCAGCAGTCAGGGTTCCGGGAACTTTGGTGAGCAGTTCTTC.

For this clonotype: One junction end does not reproduce the germline sequence, and a read error may be involved. CDR3 coding DNA: TGTGCCACCAGCAGAGATTTGGACAGCTACAGTGAGCAGTTCTTC. Its protein is CATSRDLDSYSEQFF. The chain recombines TRBV15 with TRBJ2-1, with a possible D match to TRBD1 (6 bases). The CDR3 loop spans 15 amino acids. Germline CDR1 LNHNV, CDR2 YYDKDF (reference sequence). The full variable domain, in which reference TRBV15 and TRBJ2-1 provide the parts outside the CDR3, is DAMVIQNPRYQVTQFGKPVTLSCSQTLNHNVMYWYQQKSSQAPKLLFHYYDKDFNNEADTPDNFQSRRPNTSFCFLDIRSPGLGDTAMYLCATSRDLDSYSEQFFGPGTRLTVL.

This clonotype was observed a handful of times. The V call is TRBV29-1, the J call TRBJ2-1, with D possibly TRBD2 on 6 matching bases. Trimming left V 1 base short and J 2 bases short, with 12 bases between. The CDR3 sequence is 15 residues long. The germline V gene has CDR1 SQVTM and CDR2 ANQGSEA. The CDR3: CSVEGAGPPYNEQFF. Written as DNA, the CDR3 is TGCAGCGTTGAAGGAGCGGGTCCACCCTACAATGAGCAGTTCTTC.

The chain carries TRBV29-1 and TRBJ2-7, with D perhaps assigned TRBD1 or TRBD2 (5 bases each). There are 16 residues in the CDR3. Germline CDR1 SQVTM, CDR2 ANQGSEA. Trimming shortened V by 0 bases and J by 3 bases, and 18 bases separated the two germline ends. The CDR3 DNA follows: TGCAGCGTTGAAGATCGAGGGGACGTTAACGTCTACGAGCAGTACTTC. Its protein is CSVEDRGDVNVYEQYF.

Ten or more counts support this clonotype. The chain combines TRBV28 with TRBJ2-7; 8 bases fit TRBD2. The CDR3 is made up of 15 amino acids. With V trimmed by 2 bases and J by 5 bases, 8 bases remained unmatched. CDR1 is MDHEN and CDR2 is SYDVKM in the germline V gene. CDR3 in amino acids: CASSLPSGSSHEQYF. The CDR3 DNA is TGTGCCAGCAGTTTACCAAGCGGGAGCTCTCACGAGCAGTACTTC.

The table lists this clonotype with a few counts. The chain has TRBV30 and TRBJ2-7, with TRBD1 matching over 9 bases. Germline CDR1 is GTSNPN and CDR2 is SVGIG (reference sequence). With V trimmed by 2 bases and J by 3 bases, 5 bases remained unmatched. The CDR3 loop spans 14 amino acids. The CDR3 DNA follows: TGTGCCTGGAGTACAGGGGGCTCCCTCTACGAGCAGTACTTC. Its protein is CAWSTGGSLYEQYF.

On this clonotype: A read error is possible here, since a much larger clone lies one base away. The rearrangement joins TRBV6-5 to TRBJ1-2; D uncertain. CDR3 length equals 15 residues. CDR1 is MNHEY, CDR2 SVGAGI, per germline. The V and J ends lost 4 bases and 4 bases respectively, with 16 bases between them. In DNA, the CDR3 is TGTGCCAGCAGTTCCAGAACCTCCGGGGTCTATGGCTACACCTTC. Amino acid sequence: CASSSRTSGVYGYTF.

This chain connects TRBV27 to TRBJ1-5; no clear D. The V end was cut by 10 bases, the J end by 2 bases, with 12 bases between. This CDR3 region has 13 residues. The germline CDR1 and CDR2 sequences are MNHEY and SMNVEV (reference sequence). CDR3 sequence (DNA): TGTGCCACCCGACCCCTGGGCAATCAGCCCCAGCATTTT. Translation gives CATRPLGNQPQHF.

This clonotype has a count of ten or more. The CDR3 spells CRAGSAIYEQYF. CDR3 in DNA: TGCAGGGCCGGCTCGGCCATCTACGAGCAGTACTTC. The chain uses TRBV20-1 and TRBJ2-7; D gene uncertain. This CDR3 region has 12 residues. Germline assignment: CDR1 DFQATT and CDR2 SNEGSKA (reference sequence).

The V call is TRBV6-2 or TRBV6-3, the J call TRBJ2-5; 7 bases line up with TRBD1. Losses at the gene ends were 8 bases for V and 5 bases for J; bases not matched to a gene: 11. The CDR3 totals 14 residues. Germline CDR1 and CDR2: MNHEY and SVGEGT. CDR3 coding DNA: TGTGCCAGCGACGACAGGGTAGTAGGGGAGACCCAGTACTTC. It specifies CASDDRVVGETQYF.

This clonotype has only a few counts. V usage is TRBV25-1 and J usage is TRBJ2-4; TRBD2 might be the D (5 bases). CDR3 length: 14 amino acids. The germline CDR1 and CDR2 sequences are MGHDK and SYGVNS. Trimming cost V 3 bases and J 0 bases, with 6 bases left between them. The CDR3 region is CASSDAGAKNIQYF. The CDR3 bases are TGTGCCAGCAGTGATGCGGGAGCCAAAAACATTCAGTACTTC.

The chain carries TRBV12-3 or TRBV12-4 and TRBJ1-1; D gene ambiguous. This CDR3 contains 12 residues. With 5 bases removed from V and 3 bases from J, the gap between germline ends came to 7 bases. As DNA, the CDR3 is TGTGCCAGCAGTATTATGGACACTGAAGCTTTCTTT. Translated: CASSIMDTEAFF.